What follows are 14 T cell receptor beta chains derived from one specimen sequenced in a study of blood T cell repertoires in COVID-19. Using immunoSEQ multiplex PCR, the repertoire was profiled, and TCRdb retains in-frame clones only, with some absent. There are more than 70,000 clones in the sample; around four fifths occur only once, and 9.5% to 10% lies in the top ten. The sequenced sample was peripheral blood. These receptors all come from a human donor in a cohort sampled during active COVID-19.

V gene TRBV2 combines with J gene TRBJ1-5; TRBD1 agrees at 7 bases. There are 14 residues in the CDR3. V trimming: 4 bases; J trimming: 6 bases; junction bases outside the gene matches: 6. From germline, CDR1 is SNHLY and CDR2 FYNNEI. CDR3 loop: CASSGQGEGQPQHF. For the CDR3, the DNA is TGTGCCAGCAGTGGACAGGGAGAGGGTCAGCCCCAGCATTTT.

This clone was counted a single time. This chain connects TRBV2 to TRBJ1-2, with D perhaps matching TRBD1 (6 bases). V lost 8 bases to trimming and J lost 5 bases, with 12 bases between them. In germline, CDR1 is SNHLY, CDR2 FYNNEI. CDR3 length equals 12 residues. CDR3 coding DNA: TGTGCCAGCCGGTTAGGGGGATATGGCTACACCTTC. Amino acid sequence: CASRLGGYGYTF. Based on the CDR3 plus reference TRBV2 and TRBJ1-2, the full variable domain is EPEVTQTPSHQVTQMGQEVILRCVPISNHLYFYWYRQILGQKVEFLVSFYNNEISEKSEIFDDQFSVERPDGSNFTLKIRSTKLEDSAMYFCASRLGGYGYTFGSGTRLTVV.

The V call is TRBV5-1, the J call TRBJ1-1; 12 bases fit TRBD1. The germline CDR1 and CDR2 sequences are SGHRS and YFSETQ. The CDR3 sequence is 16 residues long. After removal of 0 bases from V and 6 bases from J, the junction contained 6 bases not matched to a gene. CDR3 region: CASSLGPGQGASEAFF. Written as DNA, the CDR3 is TGCGCCAGCAGCTTGGGGCCGGGACAGGGGGCGTCTGAAGCTTTCTTT.

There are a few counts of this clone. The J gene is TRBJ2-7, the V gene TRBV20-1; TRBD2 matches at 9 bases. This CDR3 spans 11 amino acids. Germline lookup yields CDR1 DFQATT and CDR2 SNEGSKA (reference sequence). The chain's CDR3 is CRAGGGYEQYF. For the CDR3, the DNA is TGCAGAGCGGGGGGTGGGTACGAGCAGTACTTC.

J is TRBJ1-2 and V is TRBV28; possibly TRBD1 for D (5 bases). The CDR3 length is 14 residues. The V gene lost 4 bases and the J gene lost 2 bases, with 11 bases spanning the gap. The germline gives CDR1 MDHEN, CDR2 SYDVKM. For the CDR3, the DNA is TGTGCCAGCAGTTCCAGGGTGGACAACTATGGCTACACCTTC. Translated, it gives CASSSRVDNYGYTF.

The CDR3 spells CASSPGLALGYEQYF. In nucleotides, the CDR3 is TGCGCCAGCAGCCCCGGACTAGCCCTAGGATACGAGCAGTACTTC. V is TRBV4-3 and J is TRBJ2-7; 8 positions match TRBD2. The CDR3 loop spans 15 amino acids. Germline V gene data show CDR1 as LGHNA and CDR2 as YSLEER. Losses at the gene ends were 4 bases for V and 4 bases for J; bases not matched to a gene: 9.

CDR3 protein: CASSPGGAYEQYF. The CDR3 region has the DNA TGTGCCAGCAGCCCCGGGGGAGCCTACGAGCAGTACTTC. The chain is built from TRBV11-3 and TRBJ2-7, with D maybe TRBD2 (6 bases). The CDR3 is made up of 13 amino acids. Germline values: CDR1 SGHNT, CDR2 YENEEA. Trimming removed 5 bases from V and 2 bases from J, with 10 bases in between. Complete variable domain (other parts from reference TRBV11-3 and TRBJ2-7): EAGVVQSPRYKIIEKKQPVAFWCNPISGHNTLYWYLQNLGQGPELLIRYENEEAVDDSQLPKDRFSAERLKGVDSTLKIQPAELGDSAVYLCASSPGGAYEQYFGPGTRLTVT.

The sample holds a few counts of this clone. The CDR3 DNA reads as TGTGCCAGCAGTGGCACCCAGGGGGCTCGTTCACCCCTCCACTTT. Protein product: CASSGTQGARSPLHF. The gene calls are TRBV25-1 and TRBJ1-6; TRBD1 matches at 8 bases. The CDR3 runs 15 residues. V trimming: 4 bases; J trimming: 9 bases; junction bases outside the gene matches: 8. The germline CDR1 and CDR2 sequences are MGHDK and SYGVNS.

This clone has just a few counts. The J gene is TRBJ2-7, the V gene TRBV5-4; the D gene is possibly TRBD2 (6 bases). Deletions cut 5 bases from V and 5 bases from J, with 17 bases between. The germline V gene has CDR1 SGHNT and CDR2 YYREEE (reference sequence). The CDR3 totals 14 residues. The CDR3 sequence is CASSRHRETHEQYF. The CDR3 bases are TGTGCCAGCAGTCGGCACCGGGAGACTCACGAGCAGTACTTC.

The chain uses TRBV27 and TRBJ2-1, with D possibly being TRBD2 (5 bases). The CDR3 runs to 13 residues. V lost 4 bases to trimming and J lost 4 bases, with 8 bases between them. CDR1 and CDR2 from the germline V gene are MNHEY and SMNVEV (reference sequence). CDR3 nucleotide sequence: TGTGCCAGCAGTTCGGACTGGTACAATGAGCAGTTCTTC. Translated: CASSSDWYNEQFF.

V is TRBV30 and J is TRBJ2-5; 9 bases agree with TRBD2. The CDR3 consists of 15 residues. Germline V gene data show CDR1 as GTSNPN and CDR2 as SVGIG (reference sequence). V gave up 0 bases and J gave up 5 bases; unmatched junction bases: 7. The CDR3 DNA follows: TGTGCCTGGAGTGTAGGCGGGGGGGCCTATGAGACCCAGTACTTC. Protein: CAWSVGGGAYETQYF.

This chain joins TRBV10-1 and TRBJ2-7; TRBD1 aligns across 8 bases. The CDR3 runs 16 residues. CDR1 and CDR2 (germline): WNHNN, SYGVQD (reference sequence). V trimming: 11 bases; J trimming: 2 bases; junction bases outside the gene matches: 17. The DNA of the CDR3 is TGCGCCTATAAGCGAATCAGACAGGGGATCCCCTACGAGCAGTACTTC. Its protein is CAYKRIRQGIPYEQYF.

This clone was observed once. The CDR3 protein is CASSLLPGYYEQYF. Written as DNA, the CDR3 is TGCGCCAGCAGCTTGTTACCAGGTTACTACGAGCAGTACTTC. The gene calls are TRBV5-1 and TRBJ2-7; D is undetermined. V lost 1 base, J lost 3 bases, and 11 bases lay in between. This CDR3 is 14 amino acids long. Germline V gene sequence: CDR1 SGHRS, CDR2 YFSETQ.

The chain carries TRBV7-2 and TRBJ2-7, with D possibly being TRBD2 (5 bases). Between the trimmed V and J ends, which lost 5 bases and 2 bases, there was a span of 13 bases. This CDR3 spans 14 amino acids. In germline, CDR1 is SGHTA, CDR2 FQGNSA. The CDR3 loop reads CASSGWTPTYEQYF. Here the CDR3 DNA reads TGTGCCAGCAGCGGGTGGACTCCTACCTACGAGCAGTACTTC.